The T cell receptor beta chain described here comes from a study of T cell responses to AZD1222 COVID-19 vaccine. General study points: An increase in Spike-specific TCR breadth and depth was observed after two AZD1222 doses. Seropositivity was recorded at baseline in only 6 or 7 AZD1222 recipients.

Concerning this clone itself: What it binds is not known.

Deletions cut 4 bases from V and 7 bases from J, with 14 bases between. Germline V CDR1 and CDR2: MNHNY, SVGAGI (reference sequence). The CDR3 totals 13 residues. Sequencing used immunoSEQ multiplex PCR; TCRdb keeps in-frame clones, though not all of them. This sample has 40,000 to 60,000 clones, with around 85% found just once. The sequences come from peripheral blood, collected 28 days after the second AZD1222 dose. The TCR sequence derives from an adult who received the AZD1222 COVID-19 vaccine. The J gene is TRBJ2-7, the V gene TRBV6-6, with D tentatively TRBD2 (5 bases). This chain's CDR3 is CASSSPSRGEQYF. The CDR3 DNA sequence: TGTGCCAGCAGTTCCCCCTCTCGCGGGGAGCAGTACTTC.